A selection of T cell receptor beta chains follows, all from one sample in a study of T-cell memory formation after mild COVID-19. Via MiXCR, TCRdb re-called the 5' RACE reads, giving one row per CDR3 protein. This table holds about 140,000 distinct CDR3 sequences, more than 13% found once. Sample: PBMCs or a T cell subset sorted from them (not recorded which). The receptors come from an adult woman who had mild COVID-19 (a few samples of this study predate the infection). Cell type and time point are not known. Each CDR3 is given with its conserved first and last residue. The D gene is left open where the match is weak. Clone size is given for some rows only: seen once, a few or many times, or a class if the clone is expanded.

v_gene: TRBV12-3/TRBV12-4; j_gene: TRBJ2-1; abundance: few; d_gene: TRBD2; CDR3aa: CASAAGTSRDEQFF; CDR3nt: TGTGCCAGCGCAGCCGGGACTAGCCGGGATGAGCAGTTCTTC
v_gene: TRBV7-6; j_gene: TRBJ2-7; abundance: .; d_gene: TRBD2; CDR3aa: CASSLARTSGSFHEQYF; CDR3nt: TGTGCCAGCAGCTTAGCCCGGACTAGCGGGAGTTTTCACGAGCAGTACTTC
v_gene: TRBV6-1; j_gene: TRBJ2-7; abundance: few; d_gene: TRBD2; CDR3aa: CASSETSFIYEQYF; CDR3nt: TGTGCCAGCAGCGAGACTAGCTTTATCTACGAGCAGTACTTC
v_gene: TRBV7-6; j_gene: TRBJ2-1; abundance: few; d_gene: TRBD2; CDR3aa: CASSLEPGLAGDEQFF; CDR3nt: TGTGCCAGCAGCTTAGAGCCCGGGCTAGCGGGAGATGAGCAGTTCTTC
v_gene: TRBV7-2; j_gene: TRBJ2-5; abundance: many; d_gene: .; CDR3aa: CASSLRYRQETQYF; CDR3nt: TGTGCCAGCAGCTTACGGTACAGACAAGAGACCCAGTACTTC
v_gene: TRBV29-1; j_gene: TRBJ1-2; abundance: few; d_gene: .; CDR3aa: CSHDSAYGYTF; CDR3nt: TGCAGCCATGACAGCGCCTATGGCTACACCTTC
v_gene: TRBV20-1; j_gene: TRBJ2-2; abundance: few; d_gene: .; CDR3aa: CSARDDKRPTGELFF; CDR3nt: TGCAGTGCTAGAGATGACAAGAGACCAACCGGGGAGCTGTTTTTT
v_gene: TRBV5-5; j_gene: TRBJ1-6; abundance: .; d_gene: .; CDR3aa: CASSSPSGRHGNSPLHF; CDR3nt: TGTGCCAGCAGCTCCCCCTCCGGGAGACACGGGAATTCACCCCTCCACTTT
v_gene: TRBV7-6; j_gene: TRBJ1-5; abundance: .; d_gene: .; CDR3aa: CASSEWASHQPQHF; CDR3nt: TGTGCCAGCAGCGAATGGGCCTCTCATCAGCCCCAGCATTTT
v_gene: TRBV7-9; j_gene: TRBJ2-3; abundance: few; d_gene: TRBD2; CDR3aa: CASSLGGFGTDTQYF; CDR3nt: TGTGCCAGCAGCTTGGGGGGGTTCGGCACAGATACGCAGTATTTT
v_gene: TRBV6-6; j_gene: TRBJ1-5; abundance: .; d_gene: .; CDR3aa: CASSYGFRQPQHF; CDR3nt: TGTGCCAGCAGTTACGGGTTTCGGCAGCCCCAGCATTTT